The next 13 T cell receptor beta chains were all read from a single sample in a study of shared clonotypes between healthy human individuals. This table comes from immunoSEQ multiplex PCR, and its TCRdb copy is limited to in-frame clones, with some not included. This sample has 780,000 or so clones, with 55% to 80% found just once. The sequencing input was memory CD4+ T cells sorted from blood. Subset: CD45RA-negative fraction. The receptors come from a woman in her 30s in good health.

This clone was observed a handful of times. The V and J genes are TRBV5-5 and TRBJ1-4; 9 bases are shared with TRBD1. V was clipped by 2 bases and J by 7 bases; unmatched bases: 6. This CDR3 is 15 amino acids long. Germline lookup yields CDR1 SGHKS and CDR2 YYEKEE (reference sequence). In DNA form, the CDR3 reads TGTGCCAGCAGCTTAGGGGACAGGGAGACTGAAAAACTGTTTTTT. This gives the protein CASSLGDRETEKLFF.

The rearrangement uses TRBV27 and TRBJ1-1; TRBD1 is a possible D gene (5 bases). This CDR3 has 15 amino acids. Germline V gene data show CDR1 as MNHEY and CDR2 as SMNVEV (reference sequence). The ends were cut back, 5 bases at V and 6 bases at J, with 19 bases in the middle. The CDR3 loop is CASSPRWAGFSEAFF. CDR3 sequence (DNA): TGTGCCAGCAGTCCAAGGTGGGCAGGGTTTTCTGAAGCTTTCTTT.

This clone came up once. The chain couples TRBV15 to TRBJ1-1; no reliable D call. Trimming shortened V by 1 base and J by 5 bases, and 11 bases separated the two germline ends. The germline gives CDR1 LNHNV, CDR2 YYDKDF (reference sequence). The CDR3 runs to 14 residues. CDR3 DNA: TGTGCCACCAGCAGAGGGTACGATAGAACTGAAGCTTTCTTT. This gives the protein CATSRGYDRTEAFF. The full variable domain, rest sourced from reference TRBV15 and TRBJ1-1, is DAMVIQNPRYQVTQFGKPVTLSCSQTLNHNVMYWYQQKSSQAPKLLFHYYDKDFNNEADTPDNFQSRRPNTSFCFLDIRSPGLGDTAMYLCATSRGYDRTEAFFGQGTRLTVV.

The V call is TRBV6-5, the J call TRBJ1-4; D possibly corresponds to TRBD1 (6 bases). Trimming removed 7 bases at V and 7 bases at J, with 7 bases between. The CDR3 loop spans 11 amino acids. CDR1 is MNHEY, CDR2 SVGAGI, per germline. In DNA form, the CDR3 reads TGTGCCAGCAAAGGGGGTGAAAAACTGTTTTTT. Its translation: CASKGGEKLFF.

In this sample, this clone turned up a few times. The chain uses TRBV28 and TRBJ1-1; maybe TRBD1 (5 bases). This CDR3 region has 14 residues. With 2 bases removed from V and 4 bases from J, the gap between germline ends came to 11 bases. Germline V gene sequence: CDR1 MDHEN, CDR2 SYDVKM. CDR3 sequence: CASSLLWGSTEAFF. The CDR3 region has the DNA TGTGCCAGCAGTTTACTCTGGGGGAGCACTGAAGCTTTCTTT.

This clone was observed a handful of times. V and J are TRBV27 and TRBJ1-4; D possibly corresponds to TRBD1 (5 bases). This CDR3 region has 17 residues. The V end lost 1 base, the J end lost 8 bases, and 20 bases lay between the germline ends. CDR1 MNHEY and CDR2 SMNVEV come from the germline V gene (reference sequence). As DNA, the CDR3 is TGTGCCAGCAGTTTATTGCGGGACGGCGGTTGGGGGGAAAAACTGTTTTTT. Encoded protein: CASSLLRDGGWGEKLFF. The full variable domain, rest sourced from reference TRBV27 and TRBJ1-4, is EAQVTQNPRYLITVTGKKLTVTCSQNMNHEYMSWYRQDPGLGLRQIYYSMNVEVTDKGDVPEGYKVSRKEKRNFPLILESPSPNQTSLYFCASSLLRDGGWGEKLFFGSGTQLSVL.

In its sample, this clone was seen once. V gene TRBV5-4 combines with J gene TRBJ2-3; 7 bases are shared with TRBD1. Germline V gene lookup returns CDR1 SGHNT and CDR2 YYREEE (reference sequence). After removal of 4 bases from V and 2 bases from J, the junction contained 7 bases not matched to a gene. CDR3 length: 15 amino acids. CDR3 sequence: CASSPRDRDTDTQYF. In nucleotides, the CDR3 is TGTGCCAGCAGCCCCCGGGACAGAGACACAGATACGCAGTATTTT.

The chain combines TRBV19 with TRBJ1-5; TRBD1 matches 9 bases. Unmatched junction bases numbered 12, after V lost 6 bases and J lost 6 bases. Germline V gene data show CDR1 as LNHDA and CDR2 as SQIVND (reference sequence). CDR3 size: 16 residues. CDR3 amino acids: CASSTPGQGPGQPQHF. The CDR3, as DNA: TGTGCCAGTAGCACTCCGGGACAGGGACCGGGTCAGCCCCAGCATTTT.

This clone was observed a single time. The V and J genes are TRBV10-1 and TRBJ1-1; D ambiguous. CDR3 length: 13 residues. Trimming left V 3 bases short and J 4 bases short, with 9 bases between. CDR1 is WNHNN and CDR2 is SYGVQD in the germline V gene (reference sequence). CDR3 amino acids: CASSDRMATEAFF. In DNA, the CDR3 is TGCGCCAGCAGTGACCGCATGGCCACTGAAGCTTTCTTT.

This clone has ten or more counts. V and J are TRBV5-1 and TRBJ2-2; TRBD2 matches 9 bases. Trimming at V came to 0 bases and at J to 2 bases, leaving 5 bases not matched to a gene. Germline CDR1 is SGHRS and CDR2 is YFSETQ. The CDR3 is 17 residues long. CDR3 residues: CASSLVRLAENTGELFF. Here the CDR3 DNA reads TGCGCCAGCAGCTTGGTTCGACTAGCGGAAAACACCGGGGAGCTGTTTTTT.

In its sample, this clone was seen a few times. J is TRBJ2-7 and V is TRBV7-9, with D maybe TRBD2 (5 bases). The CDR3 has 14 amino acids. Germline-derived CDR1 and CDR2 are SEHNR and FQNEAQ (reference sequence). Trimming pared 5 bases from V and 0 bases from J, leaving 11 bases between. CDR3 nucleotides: TGTGCCAGCAGCCCTGCCGGGAACTCCTACGAGCAGTACTTC. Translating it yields CASSPAGNSYEQYF.

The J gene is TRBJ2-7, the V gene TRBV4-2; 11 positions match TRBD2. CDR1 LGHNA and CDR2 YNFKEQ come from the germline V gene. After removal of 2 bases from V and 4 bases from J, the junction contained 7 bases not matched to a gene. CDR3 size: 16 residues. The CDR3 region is CASSQHYGLAGYEQYF. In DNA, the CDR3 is TGTGCCAGCAGCCAACATTACGGACTAGCGGGTTACGAGCAGTACTTC.

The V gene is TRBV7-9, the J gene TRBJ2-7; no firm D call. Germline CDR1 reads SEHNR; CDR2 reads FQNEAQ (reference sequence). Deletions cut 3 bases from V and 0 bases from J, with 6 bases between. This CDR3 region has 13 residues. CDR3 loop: CASSFFGSYEQYF. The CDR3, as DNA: TGTGCCAGCAGCTTTTTTGGCTCCTACGAGCAGTACTTC.